This TCR beta chain stems from a study of T cell clones after liver transplantation (dated by TCRdb to about 2019). Regarding the study in general: Samples were obtained from ITN030ST, a randomized trial in which withdrawal of immunosuppression was attempted within 2 years of liver transplantation. After a pre-transplant mixed lymphocyte reaction, TCRbeta sequencing was used to pinpoint donor-reactive T cell clones, which were subsequently tracked in post-transplant blood. Third party-reactive TCRbeta sequences from pre-transplant MLRs were also identified as an antigen-independent comparator for donor-reactive sequences. Three of the eight recipients were HCV-positive; the others were transplanted for non-autoimmune, non-viral indications. No induction therapy was given to the subjects, and standard immunosuppression was administered until randomization at 12-24 months post-transplant. Tolerance meant complete immunosuppression withdrawal for at least one year without liver enzymes rising beyond twice the upper limit of normal. Of the 8 liver transplant recipients making up the studied cohort, 3 were classified as tolerant and 5 as non-tolerant. Broader findings and caveats from the paper: After accounting for repertoire turnover, donor-reactive detection was significantly reduced in 7 of 8 subjects for CD4 and 8 of 8 for CD8. Low numbers of available donor cells limited the measurable donor-reactive repertoire in two subjects. Conclusions were preliminary, limited by small, heterogeneous patient numbers and non-standardized post-transplant time points. A greater decline was seen for donor-reactive sequences than for third party-reactive sequences, suggesting partial antigen-specific deletion unrelated to withdrawal success. Since no allograft tissue specimens were available, donor-reactive T cells may have migrated into the graft instead of being deleted. Circulating donor-reactive CD4 TCRbeta sequences fell significantly post-transplant in most of the 8 subjects, irrespective of tolerance or HCV status.

This clone was counted a single time. What antigen it recognizes has not been identified. One base away there is no much larger clone; base qualities are not given. Weak support is all one read offers. Inclusive of the bounding cysteine and phenylalanine, the CDR3 is 13 residues long. The CDR3 DNA has 39 bases and is translated from base 1. V is clipped by 3 bases and J by 5 bases, and the sequence between their germline boundaries is 9 bases long. Sequences SGHKS (CDR1) and YYEKEE (CDR2) are obtained from the germline V gene (reference sequence). High-throughput TCRbeta CDR3 sequencing of frozen genomic DNA was performed by immunoSEQ, with PCR amplification, mapping, bias correction and internal controls included. The paper's data handling went like this. Productive rearrangements were retained, and unique TCRbeta sequences were defined by the CDR3 nucleotide sequence together with the V and J gene. A sequence counted as donor-reactive only if the sequence showed at least 5-fold expansion in CFSE-low cells compared with unstimulated pre-transplant cells and had a frequency of at least 0.01%. Minimum frequency thresholds were set for each subject on the basis of the unstimulated sample with the lowest template count, so that a detection power of at least 90% was ensured. Jensen-Shannon divergence between the top 1000 TCRbeta sequences post-transplant and pre-transplant was used to measure repertoire turnover. Changes in detection of donor-reactive sequences were tested with two-sided Fisher's exact tests. TCRdb holds this immuneACCESS table with in-frame rearrangements only. Some clones are missing; in checked studies, unresolved V genes explain under half, and the rest has no known cause. The DNA was the basis for D and trimming; V, J and clone size are from that table. The sample table records 1,300 or so clones; around 35% of these occur just once. The ten top clones hold 30% to 35% of the sample.

Proliferating CFSE-low cells from the MLR were sequenced to define alloreactive TCRbeta sequences. In CFSE-MLRs, pre-transplant recipient cells were stimulated with donor PBMCs, splenocytes or lymph node cells, or with third-party PBMCs. All 8 studied subjects were randomized to withdrawal of immunosuppression. The Qiagen DNeasy Blood and Tissue Kit was used for genomic DNA isolation. Material for sequencing was CD4+ T cells from cultured PBMCs. The chain couples TRBV5-5 to TRBJ2-1; the D gene cannot be resolved reliably. The sequence derives from a human patient who received a liver transplant. Because of the transplant, the T cells may be the graft donor's rather than the patient's own. The CDR3 region: CASSSPVNNEQFF. The sequenced DNA: TGTGCCAGCAGCTCCCCGGTCAACAATGAGCAGTTCTTC.